This TCR beta chain is drawn from a study of blood T cells in healthy people across ages. General study results and limits: Significant beta diversity loss was already apparent by age approximately 36, declining roughly linearly. Relative to aged donors, long-lived donors carried more naive CD4+ cells and displayed higher diversity.

The use of a sample-barcoded 5' primer and a J-beta primer mix characterized a second PCR of roughly 7 to 11 cycles. Each CDR3 protein is one row after TCRdb ran MiXCR on the 5' RACE reads. Of just under 550,000 distinct CDR3 sequences detected, 20% to 30% appear once; the ten largest clones hold approximately 8.7%. As concerns this clonotype: The antigen remains unidentified.

Germline V gene sequence: CDR1 GTSNPN, CDR2 SVGIG (reference sequence). The CDR3 has 17 amino acids. V dropped 2 bases and J dropped 2; count of bases not matched to a gene: 12. A further study also used this sample, focusing on T cells of mothers and their children.

The rearrangement links TRBV30 to TRBJ2-7, with 10 positions matching TRBD1. Specimen: blood. This receptor was obtained from a boy aged 5-17 years in good health. The CDR3 nucleotides read TGTGCCTGGAGTCAGCCTCGACAGGGGGCTAAGGCCTACGAGCAGTACTTC. This sequence encodes CAWSQPRQGAKAYEQYF.